The TCR beta chain described here comes from a study of cytomegalovirus exposure and HLA in healthy donors. Study overall: Earlier, 95 million to 140 million unique TCR beta sequences were recovered from around 180 million T cells by an analysis. Overall study results and limits: For most TCR beta V segments, an earlier analysis put the productive rate at about 87% or about 30% of the time. A few CMV-associated chains proved CMV antigen-specific in vitro.

V lost 1 base and J lost 3, with 16 bases in between. This CDR3 comprises 16 residues. The V gene's germline CDR1 is MGHRA and CDR2 YSYEKL. With 60 Vbeta and 13 Jbeta primers, the PCR was carried out. In the source study's methods: It was a later analysis that counted around 85 million unique TCR beta chains, of which around 11 million were shared. Only in-frame clones appear in the TCRdb table, and some are missing; sequencing was by immunoSEQ multiplex PCR. The V and J calls and clone size come from that table; D and trimming were worked out from the DNA. The table lists about 150,000 clones, over 75% of them singletons. With regard to this clone: What it recognizes is unknown.

The V call is TRBV4-1, the J call TRBJ2-7; TRBD1 is a possible D gene (6 bases). Sequencing used PBMCs. The clonotype comes from a man aged 25-45 years in good health and CMV-seropositive. The CDR3 region has the DNA TGCGCCAGCAGCCAAGCCCCCCGGACAGAATACTACGAGCAGTACTTC. Translation: CASSQAPRTEYYEQYF.